Shown below are 15 T cell receptor beta chains from a single sample sequenced in a study of T cells expressing NK-cell markers. TCRdb derives one entry per CDR3 protein from the 5' RACE reads, leaving out DNA. This sample's table reports about 160,000 distinct CDR3 sequences. The sample taken for sequencing was blood T cells: a sorted CD56 or NKG2C T cell subset, CD4+ or CD8+ T cells, or bulk PBMC T cells (not recorded which). The receptors come from a man aged 18-70 years in good health.

This sequence joins TRBV24-1 and TRBJ2-1; TCRdb indicates TRBD2, and absent DNA this call remains unverified. The CDR3 is 17 residues long. The germline V gene encodes CDR1 KGHDR and CDR2 SFDVKD. CDR3 residues: CATSDFIPSGGGNEQFF.

The chain has TRBV2 and TRBJ2-3; TCRdb reports TRBD2, a call that lacks DNA to check it against. The CDR3 consists of 15 residues. Germline V gene sequence: CDR1 SNHLY, CDR2 FYNNEI. The CDR3 region is CASSAGTTRTDTQYF.

The chain links TRBV12-3 or TRBV12-4 to TRBJ1-6; TCRdb's assignment of TRBD1 cannot be checked, as there is no DNA. The CDR3 consists of 14 residues. CDR3: CASSLDGDNSPLHF.

The chain links TRBV28 to TRBJ2-5. The CDR3 has 11 amino acids. CDR1 and CDR2 (germline): MDHEN, SYDVKM. The CDR3 sequence is CASSSEETQYF.

The V and J genes are TRBV13 and TRBJ2-7; TCRdb calls TRBD2, which cannot be checked without DNA. The CDR3 contains 16 residues. Germline V gene lookup returns CDR1 PRHDT and CDR2 FYEKMQ (reference sequence). This CDR3 reads CASSSRLAGVQYEQYF.

The rearrangement links TRBV6-2 or TRBV6-3 to TRBJ2-1; TCRdb's D call, TRBD2, is unchecked because there is no DNA. Germline CDR1 and CDR2: MNHEY and SVGEGT. The CDR3 consists of 22 residues. The CDR3 region is CASSYPARLAGAANAPYNEQFF.

V and J are TRBV29-1 and TRBJ2-3; lacking DNA, the TRBD1 call made by TCRdb goes unchecked. Looked up from germline, CDR1 is SQVTM and CDR2 is ANQGSEA. The CDR3 extends over 13 amino acids. Here the CDR3 reads CSVDGGGPNTQYF.

This rearrangement joins TRBV19 to TRBJ1-2; TCRdb designates TRBD1, a call that cannot be tested without DNA. Germline V lookup: CDR1 LNHDA, CDR2 SQIVND (reference sequence). This CDR3 comprises 13 residues. CDR3 region: CASSTTGTYGYTF.

The rearrangement joins TRBV12-3 or TRBV12-4 to TRBJ2-1; TCRdb indicates TRBD1, and absent DNA this call remains unverified. This CDR3 spans 16 amino acids. The CDR3 region is CASRTFLVTGENEQFF.

This chain uses TRBV7-3 with TRBJ1-1; TCRdb picks TRBD1, but there is no DNA to check that call. The CDR3 has 13 amino acids. Germline V gene lookup returns CDR1 SGHTA and CDR2 FQGTGA. CDR3 protein: CASSEGAYTEAFF.

This chain joins TRBV15 and TRBJ2-2; lacking DNA, the TRBD2 call made by TCRdb goes unchecked. The length of the CDR3 is 16 residues. Germline V gene sequence: CDR1 LNHNV, CDR2 YYDKDF (reference sequence). The CDR3: CATSRVPGLNTGELFF. Complete variable domain (other parts from reference TRBV15 and TRBJ2-2): DAMVIQNPRYQVTQFGKPVTLSCSQTLNHNVMYWYQQKSSQAPKLLFHYYDKDFNNEADTPDNFQSRRPNTSFCFLDIRSPGLGDTAMYLCATSRVPGLNTGELFFGEGSRLTVL.

V is TRBV11-2 and J is TRBJ2-5; without DNA, the TCRdb call of TRBD2 cannot be checked. Germline V gives CDR1 SGHAT, CDR2 FQNNGV. This CDR3 has 14 amino acids. CDR3: CASRGLGGQETQYF. Full variable domain (remainder filled in from reference TRBV11-2 and TRBJ2-5): EAGVAQSPRYKIIEKRQSVAFWCNPISGHATLYWYQQILGQGPKLLIQFQNNGVVDDSQLPKDRFSAERLKGVDSTLKIQPAKLEDSAVYLCASRGLGGQETQYFGPGTRLLVL.

The chain employs TRBV28 and TRBJ1-5; TCRdb returns TRBD1, unconfirmable since there is no DNA. There are 18 residues in the CDR3. CDR1 is MDHEN and CDR2 is SYDVKM in the germline V gene. This chain's CDR3 is CASSFDRREAPSNQPQHF.

CDR3 protein: CASSLGGVGELFF. The chain employs TRBV11-3 and TRBJ2-2. The CDR3 covers 13 residues. Germline V lookup: CDR1 SGHNT, CDR2 YENEEA.

This chain connects TRBV29-1 to TRBJ2-3; without DNA, the TCRdb call of TRBD2 cannot be checked. The CDR3 sequence is 12 residues long. CDR1 is SQVTM and CDR2 is ANQGSEA in the germline V gene. CDR3 in amino acids: CSVTSGADTQYF.